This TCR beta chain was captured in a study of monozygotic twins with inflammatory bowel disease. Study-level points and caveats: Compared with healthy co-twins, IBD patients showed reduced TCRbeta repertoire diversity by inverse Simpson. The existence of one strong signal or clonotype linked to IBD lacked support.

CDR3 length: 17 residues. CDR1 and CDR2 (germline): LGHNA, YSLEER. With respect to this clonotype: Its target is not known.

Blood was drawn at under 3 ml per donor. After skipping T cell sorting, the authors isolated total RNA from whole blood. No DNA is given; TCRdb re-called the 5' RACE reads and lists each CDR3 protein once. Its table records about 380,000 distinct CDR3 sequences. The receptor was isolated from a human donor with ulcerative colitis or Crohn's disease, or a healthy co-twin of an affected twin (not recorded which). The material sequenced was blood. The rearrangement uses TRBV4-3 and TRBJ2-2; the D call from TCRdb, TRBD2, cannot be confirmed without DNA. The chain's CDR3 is CASSQDPFGGPTGELFF.